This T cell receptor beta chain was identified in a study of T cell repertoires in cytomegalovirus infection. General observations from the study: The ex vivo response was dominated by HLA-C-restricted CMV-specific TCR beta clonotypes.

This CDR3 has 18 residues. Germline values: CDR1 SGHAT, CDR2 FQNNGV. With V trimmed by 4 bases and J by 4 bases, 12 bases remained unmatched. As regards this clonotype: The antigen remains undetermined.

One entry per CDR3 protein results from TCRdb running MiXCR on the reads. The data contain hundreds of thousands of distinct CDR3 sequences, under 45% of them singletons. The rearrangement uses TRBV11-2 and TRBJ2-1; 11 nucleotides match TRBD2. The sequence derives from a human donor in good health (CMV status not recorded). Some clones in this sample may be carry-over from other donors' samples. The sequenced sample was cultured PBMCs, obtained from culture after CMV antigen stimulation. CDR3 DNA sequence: TGTGCCAGCAGCTCAGACGCCCGACTAGCGGGAACATACAATGAGCAGTTCTTC. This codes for CASSSDARLAGTYNEQFF.